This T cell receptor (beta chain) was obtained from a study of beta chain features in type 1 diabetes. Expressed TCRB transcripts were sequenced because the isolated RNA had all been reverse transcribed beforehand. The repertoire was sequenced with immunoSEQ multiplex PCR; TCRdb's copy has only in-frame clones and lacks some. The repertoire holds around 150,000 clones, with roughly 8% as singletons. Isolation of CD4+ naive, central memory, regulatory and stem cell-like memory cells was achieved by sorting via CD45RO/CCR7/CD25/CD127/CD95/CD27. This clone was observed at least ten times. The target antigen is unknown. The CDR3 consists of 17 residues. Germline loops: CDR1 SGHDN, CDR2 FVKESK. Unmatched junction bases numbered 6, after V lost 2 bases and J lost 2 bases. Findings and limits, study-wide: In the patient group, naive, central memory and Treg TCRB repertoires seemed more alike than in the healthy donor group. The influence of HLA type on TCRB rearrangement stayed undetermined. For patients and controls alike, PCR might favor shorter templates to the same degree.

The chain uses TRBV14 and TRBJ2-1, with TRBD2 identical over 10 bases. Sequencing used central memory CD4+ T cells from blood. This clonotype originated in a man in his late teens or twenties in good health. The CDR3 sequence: CASSQWASGGTYNEQFF. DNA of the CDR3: TGTGCCAGCAGCCAATGGGCTAGCGGGGGAACCTACAATGAGCAGTTCTTC. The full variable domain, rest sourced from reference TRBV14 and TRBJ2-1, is EAGVTQFPSHSVIEKGQTVTLRCDPISGHDNLYWYRRVMGKEIKFLLHFVKESKQDESGMPNNRFLAERTGGTYSTLKVQPAELEDSGVYFCASSQWASGGTYNEQFFGPGTRLTVL.